These 32 T cell receptor beta chains share one sample of origin, sequenced in a study of cytomegalovirus exposure and HLA in healthy donors. Only in-frame clones appear in the TCRdb table, and some are missing; sequencing was by immunoSEQ multiplex PCR. The sample has a few hundred thousand clones; 85% to 90% are singletons. The specimen was PBMCs. These receptors came from a woman younger than 35 in good health and CMV-seronegative.

The chain links TRBV28 to TRBJ2-3, with 9 bases matching TRBD2. Per the germline V gene, CDR1 is MDHEN and CDR2 is SYDVKM. The CDR3 loop spans 18 amino acids. V was pared by 2 bases and J by 2 bases, with 11 bases of the junction left unmatched. In DNA form, the CDR3 reads TGTGCCAGCAGTTTAGGCCTAGCGGGATGGCACATCACAGATACGCAGTATTTT. Its protein product is CASSLGLAGWHITDTQYF.

The V call is TRBV19, the J call TRBJ2-7, with 9 bases matching TRBD1. The CDR3 spans 15 residues. V lost 7 bases, J lost 0 bases, and 7 bases stayed unmatched. The germline CDR1 and CDR2 sequences are LNHDA and SQIVND (reference sequence). The CDR3 coding sequence is TGTGCCAGTAAGCCGGGACAGGGTATCTCCTACGAGCAGTACTTC. Amino acids: CASKPGQGISYEQYF.

The CDR3 coding sequence is TGTGCCAGCGCCGTCCTCAGCTCCTACGAGCAGTACTTC. This translates into CASAVLSSYEQYF. V usage is TRBV27 and J usage is TRBJ2-7; D gene uncertain. The CDR3 has 13 residues. Germline V gene lookup returns CDR1 MNHEY and CDR2 SMNVEV (reference sequence). V gave up 8 bases and J gave up 0 bases, with 11 bases separating them.

V gene TRBV4-3 combines with J gene TRBJ2-5, with a possible D match to TRBD2 (5 bases). Between the trimmed V and J ends, which lost 0 bases and 5 bases, there was a span of 16 bases. This CDR3 has 16 amino acids. Germline values: CDR1 LGHNA, CDR2 YSLEER. For the CDR3, the DNA is TGCGCCAGCAGCCAAGATAGCAGCTCCTCGGGGGAGACCCAGTACTTC. This translates into CASSQDSSSSGETQYF.

V is TRBV27 and J is TRBJ2-1, with 9 bases matching TRBD1. Per the germline V gene, CDR1 is MNHEY and CDR2 is SMNVEV (reference sequence). The J segment lost 4 bases and the V segment lost 5 bases, leaving 9 bases of the junction unmatched. The CDR3 sequence is 16 residues long. The CDR3 spells CASSPSSGTGYNEQFF. The CDR3 DNA reads as TGTGCCAGCAGTCCATCCTCCGGGACAGGGTACAATGAGCAGTTCTTC.

The rearrangement uses TRBV7-8 and TRBJ1-1, with TRBD1 identical over 10 bases. V lost 4 bases to trimming and J lost 1 base; unmatched junction nucleotides: 0. The germline CDR1 and CDR2 sequences are SGHVS and FQNEAQ. This CDR3 spans 14 amino acids. In DNA, the CDR3 is TGTGCCAGCAGCTGGACAGGGGGGAACACTGAAGCTTTCTTT. Its protein product is CASSWTGGNTEAFF.

CDR3: CASSDRGSQSPDTQYF. The CDR3 DNA reads as TGTGCCAGCAGTGACCGCGGGAGTCAGTCCCCAGATACGCAGTATTTT. The chain has TRBV25-1 and TRBJ2-3; TRBD2 matches 7 bases. From germline, CDR1 is MGHDK and CDR2 SYGVNS. The V segment lost 3 bases and the J segment 4 bases; nucleotides outside the gene matches: 10. The CDR3 extends over 16 amino acids. The variable domain in full, completed from reference TRBV25-1 and TRBJ2-3, reads EADIYQTPRYLVIGTGKKITLECSQTMGHDKMYWYQQDPGMELHLIHYSYGVNSTEKGDLSSESTVSRIRTEHFPLTLESARPSHTSQYLCASSDRGSQSPDTQYFGPGTRLTVL.

The chain has TRBV5-1 and TRBJ1-4, with TRBD1 identical over 10 bases. Germline trimming cut 0 bases from V and 7 bases from J; bases unmatched to any gene: 6. The length of the CDR3 is 16 residues. Germline V CDR1 and CDR2: SGHRS, YFSETQ. CDR3 sequence (DNA): TGCGCCAGCAGCTTGGAGAGACAGGGGGCAGGTGAAAAACTGTTTTTT. It specifies CASSLERQGAGEKLFF.

The chain links TRBV7-6 to TRBJ2-5; D gene unclear. The CDR3 runs 16 residues. CDR1 is SGHVS, CDR2 FNYEAQ, per germline. V dropped 5 bases and J dropped 0 bases, with 16 bases sitting between them. This CDR3 reads CASSRNPVTNQETQYF. The CDR3, as DNA: TGTGCCAGCAGCCGAAACCCCGTTACTAACCAAGAGACCCAGTACTTC.

The chain has TRBV19 and TRBJ2-3, with TRBD2 as a possible D gene (6 bases). The V and J ends lost 6 bases and 0 bases respectively, with 16 bases between them. The CDR3 is made up of 16 amino acids. The germline V gene encodes CDR1 LNHDA and CDR2 SQIVND (reference sequence). The CDR3 loop reads CASSSPAGPSTDTQYF. Written as DNA, the CDR3 is TGTGCCAGTAGCTCCCCAGCGGGCCCTAGCACAGATACGCAGTATTTT.

The gene calls are TRBV5-1 and TRBJ2-3; 8 bases align to TRBD2. The CDR3 runs 19 residues. The germline V gene has CDR1 SGHRS and CDR2 YFSETQ. The V segment lost 0 bases and the J segment 3 bases; nucleotides outside the gene matches: 15. CDR3 nucleotide sequence: TGCGCCAGCAGCTTGGGGCCGGGACTAGTCCTAGAAGGGACAGATACGCAGTATTTT. Translation gives CASSLGPGLVLEGTDTQYF.

The rearrangement links TRBV5-6 to TRBJ2-7; TRBD1 matches 7 bases. The V segment lost 0 bases and the J segment 5 bases; nucleotides outside the gene matches: 2. This CDR3 is 13 amino acids long. Germline V lookup: CDR1 SGHDT, CDR2 YYEEEE. The CDR3 DNA reads TGTGCCAGCAGCTTGGAACAGGGGAACGAGCAGTACTTC. It specifies CASSLEQGNEQYF.

This chain connects TRBV6-6 to TRBJ1-4; D not certain. Germline loops: CDR1 MNHNY, CDR2 SVGAGI (reference sequence). CDR3 length: 13 residues. The V end was cut by 6 bases, the J end by 8 bases, with 13 bases between. The CDR3 sequence is CASSHNYVEKLFF. The CDR3 coding sequence is TGTGCCAGCAGCCATAACTACGTAGAAAAACTGTTTTTT.

V is TRBV6-5 and J is TRBJ1-6; a weak D match, TRBD1 (6 bases). Trimming removed 5 bases from V and 4 bases from J, with 12 bases in between. The length of the CDR3 is 15 residues. CDR1 is MNHEY and CDR2 is SVGAGI in the germline V gene. The CDR3 reads CASSTTGNYNSPLHF. The CDR3 region has the DNA TGTGCCAGCAGTACCACAGGGAATTATAATTCACCCCTCCACTTT.

The rearrangement links TRBV28 to TRBJ1-2, with D unresolved. Germline V CDR1 and CDR2: MDHEN, SYDVKM. V lost 6 bases to trimming and J lost 4 bases, with 12 bases between them. The CDR3 sequence is 13 residues long. The CDR3 bases are TGTGCCAGCAGCCCACCACTGGTCTATGGCTACACCTTC. Translation gives CASSPPLVYGYTF.

V gene TRBV27 combines with J gene TRBJ1-4, with D perhaps TRBD1 (6 bases). The CDR3 covers 15 residues. Germline V gives CDR1 MNHEY, CDR2 SMNVEV (reference sequence). With 0 bases removed from V and 8 bases from J, the gap between germline ends came to 13 bases. CDR3: CASSLSGASSEKLFF. As DNA, the CDR3 is TGTGCCAGCAGTTTATCGGGGGCATCATCGGAAAAACTGTTTTTT.

CDR3: CASSIDLEPQHF. CDR3 DNA: TGTGCCAGTAGTATAGATTTAGAGCCCCAGCATTTT. The chain joins TRBV19 to TRBJ1-5; D gene unclear. The CDR3 has 12 amino acids. Germline V gene data show CDR1 as LNHDA and CDR2 as SQIVND (reference sequence). Trimming removed 0 bases from V and 8 bases from J, with 5 bases in between.

This chain connects TRBV28 to TRBJ1-5; no definite D call. The CDR3 runs 15 residues. CDR1 and CDR2 from the germline V gene are MDHEN and SYDVKM. With 3 bases removed from V and 0 bases from J, the gap between germline ends came to 9 bases. This CDR3 reads CASSLRAPSNQPQHF. The CDR3, as DNA: TGTGCCAGCAGTTTGAGGGCGCCTAGCAATCAGCCCCAGCATTTT.

This chain joins TRBV5-8 and TRBJ2-3, with D uncertain. The CDR3 runs to 13 residues. Looked up from germline, CDR1 is SGHTS and CDR2 is YDEGEE. Trimming removed 1 base at V and 2 bases at J, with 5 bases between. The CDR3 protein is CASSLIVTDTQYF. CDR3 coding DNA: TGTGCCAGCAGCTTGATCGTCACAGATACGCAGTATTTT. Based on the CDR3 plus reference TRBV5-8 and TRBJ2-3, the full variable domain is EAGVTQSPTHLIKTRGQQATLRCSPISGHTSVYWYQQALGLGLQFLLWYDEGEERNRGNFPPRFSGRQFPNYSSELNVNALELEDSALYLCASSLIVTDTQYFGPGTRLTVL.

This clone appeared once. The chain uses TRBV9 and TRBJ1-4; a possible D gene is TRBD1 (5 bases). The length of the CDR3 is 15 residues. Trimming removed 7 bases from V and 8 bases from J, with 21 bases in between. Per germline, CDR1 SGDLS and CDR2 YYNGEE. The CDR3 loop is CASAETTGGAEKLFF. CDR3 nucleotides: TGTGCCAGCGCCGAGACGACTGGAGGGGCGGAAAAACTGTTTTTT.

This sequence joins TRBV5-4 and TRBJ1-2; D is uncertain. The CDR3 is 15 amino acids. Germline-derived CDR1 and CDR2 are SGHNT and YYREEE (reference sequence). The V gene lost 0 bases and the J gene lost 3 bases, with 12 bases spanning the gap. In DNA form, the CDR3 reads TGTGCCAGCAGCTTGGAGGGAGCAATGTACTATGGCTACACCTTC. This codes for CASSLEGAMYYGYTF.

This rearrangement joins TRBV11-2 to TRBJ2-7; 15 bases map to TRBD2. The germline V gene has CDR1 SGHAT and CDR2 FQNNGV. The CDR3 sequence is 14 residues long. V shed 6 bases and J 6 bases; nucleotides not matched to a gene: 3. CDR3 region: CASRRTSGRVEQYF. CDR3 DNA: TGTGCCAGCAGGCGGACTAGCGGGAGGGTCGAGCAGTACTTC.

The chain couples TRBV6-5 to TRBJ2-1; 10 positions match TRBD2. V shed 6 bases and J 9 bases; nucleotides not matched to a gene: 5. The CDR3 length is 13 residues. Germline loops: CDR1 MNHEY, CDR2 SVGAGI. Here the CDR3 reads CASSLKREGEQFF. The CDR3 nucleotides are TGTGCCAGCAGCCTGAAGCGGGAGGGTGAGCAGTTCTTC.

This rearrangement joins TRBV6-5 to TRBJ2-5; TRBD2 matches at 8 bases. CDR1 is MNHEY, CDR2 SVGAGI, per germline. The CDR3 runs 14 residues. The V gene end was trimmed by 2 bases and the J gene end by 6 bases; junction bases not matched to a gene: 5. The CDR3 spells CASSYTTSGQTQYF. The CDR3 DNA reads TGTGCCAGCAGTTACACCACTAGCGGTCAGACCCAGTACTTC.

The chain joins TRBV7-3 to TRBJ2-7; 7 nucleotides line up with TRBD2. Germline V gene sequence: CDR1 SGHTA, CDR2 FQGTGA. The CDR3 extends over 15 amino acids. Unmatched junction bases numbered 9, after V lost 4 bases and J lost 3 bases. As DNA, the CDR3 is TGTGCCAGCAGCTCCGGCGCGGGGGAGGGCTACGAGCAGTACTTC. Translating it yields CASSSGAGEGYEQYF.

The V gene is TRBV27, the J gene TRBJ2-3; D not resolved. V gave up 5 bases and J gave up 1 base, with 13 bases separating them. This CDR3 comprises 15 residues. CDR1 is MNHEY, CDR2 SMNVEV, per germline (reference sequence). The CDR3 sequence: CASSPTGRGTDTQYF. The CDR3 nucleotides read TGTGCCAGCAGTCCAACGGGTCGGGGCACAGATACGCAGTATTTT.

The chain is built from TRBV4-3 and TRBJ1-2; 9 nucleotides agree with TRBD1. The CDR3 consists of 15 residues. Germline V gene data show CDR1 as LGHNA and CDR2 as YSLEER. With 1 base clipped from V and 4 bases from J, the junction kept 4 bases outside the gene matches. CDR3 bases: TGCGCCAGCAGCCAAGCTCGGGACAGGGTCTATGGCTACACCTTC. Its translation: CASSQARDRVYGYTF.

The gene calls are TRBV25-1 and TRBJ2-7, with D unclear. The CDR3 is made up of 13 amino acids. V gave up 3 bases and J gave up 4 bases, with 10 bases separating them. Per germline, CDR1 MGHDK and CDR2 SYGVNS. This CDR3 reads CASSDSWSYEQYF. In DNA, the CDR3 is TGTGCCAGCAGTGATTCCTGGAGTTACGAGCAGTACTTC.

This chain connects TRBV7-8 to TRBJ2-5, with 10 bases fitting TRBD2. V dropped 1 base and J dropped 5; count of bases not matched to a gene: 13. The CDR3 extends over 18 amino acids. Per germline, CDR1 SGHVS and CDR2 FQNEAQ. Written as DNA, the CDR3 is TGTGCCAGCAGCTTAGGAACCAGCGGGAGGGCCGAGGGGGAGACCCAGTACTTC. Amino acid sequence: CASSLGTSGRAEGETQYF. The full variable domain, in which reference TRBV7-8 and TRBJ2-5 provide the parts outside the CDR3, is GAGVSQSPRYKVAKRGQDVALRCDPISGHVSLFWYQQALGQGPEFLTYFQNEAQLDKSGLPSDRFFAERPEGSVSTLKIQRTQQEDSAVYLCASSLGTSGRAEGETQYFGPGTRLLVL.

This chain connects TRBV2 to TRBJ2-3; D is undetermined. V was shortened by 5 bases and J by 5 bases, with 11 bases between the two germline ends. The CDR3 runs to 13 residues. Germline CDR1 SNHLY, CDR2 FYNNEI. The CDR3 DNA follows: TGTGCCAGCAGTAGCGAAACGATAGATACGCAGTATTTT. Encoded protein: CASSSETIDTQYF. The full variable domain, rest sourced from reference TRBV2 and TRBJ2-3, is EPEVTQTPSHQVTQMGQEVILRCVPISNHLYFYWYRQILGQKVEFLVSFYNNEISEKSEIFDDQFSVERPDGSNFTLKIRSTKLEDSAMYFCASSSETIDTQYFGPGTRLTVL.

The chain has TRBV4-3 and TRBJ2-3; TRBD2 might be the D (7 bases). Germline V gene data show CDR1 as LGHNA and CDR2 as YSLEER. This CDR3 has 12 residues. V was cut by 3 bases and J by 10 bases, with 11 bases left in between. DNA for the CDR3: TGCGCCAGCAGCCAGGGGGGGCCCCCGCAGTATTTT. Its translation is CASSQGGPPQYF.

As DNA, the CDR3 is TGTGCCAGCAGCCCGGCCCCGGGCGAGCAGTACTTC. Translated: CASSPAPGEQYF. The V gene is TRBV14, the J gene TRBJ2-7, with D unresolved. V shed 4 bases and J shed 6 bases, with 10 bases lying between them. Per the germline V gene, CDR1 is SGHDN and CDR2 is FVKESK. CDR3 size: 12 residues.